One sample yielded the 20 T cell receptor beta chains listed below, sequenced in a study of T cell responses to AZD1222 COVID-19 vaccine. Using immunoSEQ multiplex PCR, the repertoire was profiled, and TCRdb retains in-frame clones only, with some absent. The sample lists around 150,000 clones, roughly 90% seen once, with approximately 5.4% in the top ten. The material was peripheral blood, obtained on day 0 of AZD1222 vaccination. These TCRs come from an adult in good health.

V usage is TRBV6-5 and J usage is TRBJ2-2, with D unclear. The germline gives CDR1 MNHEY, CDR2 SVGAGI. V lost 6 bases to trimming and J lost 3 bases, with 5 bases between them. This CDR3 comprises 12 residues. The CDR3 DNA reads TGTGCCAGCAGAAGGGACACCGGGGAGCTGTTTTTT. This codes for CASRRDTGELFF.

CDR3 nucleotides: TGTGCCAGCAGTGAAGCGCTGCAGGGAACCATATATTTT. It yields the protein CASSEALQGTIYF. This chain links TRBV6-1 with TRBJ1-3, with a tentative D call TRBD1 (5 bases). Germline V gene lookup returns CDR1 MNHNS and CDR2 SASEGT. This CDR3 has 13 residues. Trimming took 0 bases from V and 10 from J, leaving 10 bases between them.

The V gene is TRBV4-1, the J gene TRBJ2-7; possibly TRBD1 for D (6 bases). Trimming removed 0 bases from V and 4 bases from J, with 16 bases in between. Germline V lookup: CDR1 MGHRA, CDR2 YSYEKL. This CDR3 spans 16 amino acids. CDR3 amino acids: CASSQDIGGRGYEQYF. The CDR3 nucleotides read TGCGCCAGCAGCCAAGATATTGGGGGCCGGGGTTACGAGCAGTACTTC.

The chain combines TRBV11-3 with TRBJ1-3; tentatively, D is TRBD1 (5 bases). This CDR3 is 15 amino acids long. V lost 3 bases, J lost 1 base, and 10 bases lay in between. Germline values: CDR1 SGHNT, CDR2 YENEEA. The CDR3 DNA reads as TGTGCCAGCAGCTTGGGGGGTTCGTCTGGAAACACCATATATTTT. Translating gives CASSLGGSSGNTIYF.

The chain employs TRBV5-4 and TRBJ1-1; D possibly corresponds to TRBD1 (5 bases). Germline V gives CDR1 SGHNT, CDR2 YYREEE (reference sequence). V lost 1 base, J lost 4 bases, and 11 bases lay in between. The CDR3 runs 14 residues. CDR3 sequence reads: CASSLWQGVTEAFF. The CDR3 DNA follows: TGTGCCAGCAGCTTGTGGCAGGGAGTCACTGAAGCTTTCTTT.

The chain employs TRBV19 and TRBJ2-7; TRBD2 matches 7 bases. J was trimmed by 4 bases and V by 4 bases; bases with no gene match: 10. Germline-derived CDR1 and CDR2 are LNHDA and SQIVND (reference sequence). This CDR3 is 15 amino acids long. In DNA, the CDR3 is TGTGCCAGTAGTACCCCCCCGGGGGGAGAGTACGAGCAGTACTTC. It codes for CASSTPPGGEYEQYF. Complete variable domain (other parts from reference TRBV19 and TRBJ2-7): DGGITQSPKYLFRKEGQNVTLSCEQNLNHDAMYWYRQDPGQGLRLIYYSQIVNDFQKGDIAEGYSVSREKKESFPLTVTSAQKNPTAFYLCASSTPPGGEYEQYFGPGTRLTVT.

J is TRBJ1-4 and V is TRBV28; D remains unclear. Germline V gives CDR1 MDHEN, CDR2 SYDVKM. This CDR3 spans 12 amino acids. Trimming took off 1 base at V and 6 bases at J, with 3 bases between the two ends. CDR3 nucleotide sequence: TGTGCCAGCAGTTTATTGCATGAAAAACTGTTTTTT. Amino acid sequence: CASSLLHEKLFF.

Written as DNA, the CDR3 is TGCGCCAGCAGCCTGATTGGAGAGGTCCACGAGCAGTACTTC. It translates to CASSLIGEVHEQYF. The genes are TRBV5-1 and TRBJ2-7, with D unclear. Germline V gene data show CDR1 as SGHRS and CDR2 as YFSETQ. V was pared by 4 bases and J by 5 bases, with 16 bases between. The CDR3 is 14 amino acids.

The chain carries TRBV5-5 and TRBJ1-2, with 8 nucleotides matching TRBD1. The CDR3 loop spans 13 amino acids. Trimming cost V 4 bases and J 8 bases; bases outside gene matches: 7. Germline V gene sequence: CDR1 SGHKS, CDR2 YYEKEE (reference sequence). CDR3 nucleotides: TGTGCCAGCAGCCCCCTACAGGGGGACGGCTACACCTTC. Its protein is CASSPLQGDGYTF.

J is TRBJ2-3 and V is TRBV19; the match to TRBD2 covers 8 bases. The CDR3 is made up of 14 amino acids. Trimming took 8 bases from V and 4 from J; bases not matched to a gene: 8. Germline V lookup: CDR1 LNHDA, CDR2 SQIVND (reference sequence). The CDR3 loop is CASSLAGGPDTQYF. The CDR3 DNA sequence: TGTGCCAGTTCGTTGGCGGGGGGTCCAGATACGCAGTATTTT. Looking up the rest from reference TRBV19 and TRBJ2-3 gives the full variable domain: DGGITQSPKYLFRKEGQNVTLSCEQNLNHDAMYWYRQDPGQGLRLIYYSQIVNDFQKGDIAEGYSVSREKKESFPLTVTSAQKNPTAFYLCASSLAGGPDTQYFGPGTRLTVL.

The chain couples TRBV29-1 to TRBJ2-1, with D possibly called TRBD1 or TRBD2 (5 bases each). Germline lookup yields CDR1 SQVTM and CDR2 ANQGSEA. The CDR3 contains 13 residues. V gave up 0 bases and J gave up 12 bases, with 15 bases separating them. CDR3: CSVEETGTLRQFF. CDR3 DNA sequence: TGCAGCGTTGAAGAAACTGGGACGCTTAGGCAGTTCTTC.

This clone has only a few counts. The chain links TRBV28 to TRBJ2-2; D unclear. The CDR3 runs 14 residues. The germline V gene has CDR1 MDHEN and CDR2 SYDVKM. Trimming shortened V by 6 bases and J by 2 bases, and 10 bases separated the two germline ends. DNA of the CDR3: TGTGCCAGCAGGAACACGGAAAACACCGGGGAGCTGTTTTTT. Translated: CASRNTENTGELFF.

The chain is built from TRBV6-1 and TRBJ2-5; possible D gene TRBD2, 7 bases. Trimming shortened V by 1 base and J by 9 bases, and 21 bases separated the two germline ends. Germline CDR1 is MNHNS and CDR2 is SASEGT. The CDR3 has 16 residues. CDR3 in amino acids: CASSEGGGGLISPQYF. Here the CDR3 DNA reads TGTGCCAGCAGTGAAGGTGGGGGGGGGCTTATTTCACCCCAGTACTTC.

The chain carries TRBV10-3 and TRBJ1-1; D gene unclear. Per the germline V gene, CDR1 is ENHRY and CDR2 is SYGVKD. The CDR3 totals 14 residues. V was cut by 2 bases and J by 0 bases, with 7 bases left in between. The CDR3 DNA sequence: TGTGCCATCAGTGAGGACACAATGAACACTGAAGCTTTCTTT. This sequence encodes CAISEDTMNTEAFF.

The rearrangement uses TRBV18 and TRBJ2-7; D gene uncertain. CDR3 length: 15 residues. V lost 2 bases and J lost 6, with 17 bases in between. CDR1 and CDR2 from the germline V gene are KGHSH and LQKENI. CDR3 nucleotides: TGTGCCAGCTCACCATGTGGAACGGAATTCTGCGAGCAGTACTTC. Its protein is CASSPCGTEFCEQYF.

This clone is a singleton in its sample. This chain links TRBV28 with TRBJ2-1, with 11 bases matching TRBD2. Germline values: CDR1 MDHEN, CDR2 SYDVKM. V shed 6 bases, J shed 8 bases, and the junction held 9 bases outside the gene matches. The CDR3 spans 15 residues. The CDR3 DNA reads as TGTGCCAGCAGCACACTAGCGGGAGTTGGCTATGAGCAGTTCTTC. This codes for CASSTLAGVGYEQFF.

The V call is TRBV27, the J call TRBJ2-7, with D unclear. CDR3 size: 15 residues. The V and J ends lost 0 bases and 2 bases respectively, with 11 bases between them. The germline V gene has CDR1 MNHEY and CDR2 SMNVEV (reference sequence). In DNA form, the CDR3 reads TGTGCCAGCAGTTTATCGACTCCTCCGGCCTACGAGCAGTACTTC. This gives the protein CASSLSTPPAYEQYF.

The rearrangement uses TRBV4-2 and TRBJ2-1; TRBD1 might be the D (7 bases). V was clipped by 0 bases and J by 1 base, with 13 bases between them. Germline V lookup: CDR1 LGHNA, CDR2 YNFKEQ. The CDR3 extends over 17 amino acids. The CDR3 here is CASSQDGGGRSYNEQFF. CDR3 DNA: TGTGCCAGCAGCCAAGACGGAGGGGGCCGGTCCTACAATGAGCAGTTCTTC.

The J gene is TRBJ1-6, the V gene TRBV5-4; D call uncertain. Trimming took off 6 bases at V and 7 bases at J, with 20 bases between the two ends. This CDR3 has 16 residues. Germline CDR1 is SGHNT and CDR2 is YYREEE (reference sequence). The CDR3 bases are TGTGCCAGCACCCCGGGGTACGGCGAGGTCAATTCACCCCTCCACTTT. Its translation is CASTPGYGEVNSPLHF.

The chain links TRBV27 to TRBJ2-1; TRBD2 is a possible D gene (6 bases). The CDR3 covers 10 residues. Trimming pared 6 bases from V and 13 bases from J, leaving 10 bases between. The germline CDR1 and CDR2 sequences are MNHEY and SMNVEV (reference sequence). The CDR3: CASSLAIQFF. CDR3 bases: TGTGCCAGCAGCCTAGCGATTCAGTTCTTC.